The 25 T cell receptor beta chains below come from one sample, sequenced in a study of T-cell memory formation after mild COVID-19 (dated by TCRdb to the early 2020s). The library came from 5' RACE. TCRdb lists the instrument as Illumina NovaSeq 6000. Starting from the raw public reads, TCRdb applied fastp trimming at Q25, assembled clones with MiXCR and retained in-frame beta chains. Under each unique CDR3 protein, matching rows form one entry showing the most common genes and DNA. This sample has about 180,000 distinct CDR3 sequences in its table, and under 20% of those were observed once. The biggest ten clones account for roughly 4% of the sample. The sample was PBMCs or a T cell subset sorted from them (not recorded which). These receptors were obtained from a man younger than 35 who had mild COVID-19 (a few samples of this study predate the infection). The sample titles of this study are shuffled in the database, so cell type and time point are left out; the donor was told from shared clones.

This clonotype was counted once. The chain links TRBV4-3 to TRBJ2-4, with 11 bases matching TRBD1. The V segment lost 1 base and the J segment 6 bases; nucleotides outside the gene matches: 14. The CDR3 runs 19 residues. Germline V gene lookup returns CDR1 LGHNA and CDR2 YSLEER. CDR3 sequence reads: CASSQGGSYRDRGRNIQYF. CDR3 in DNA: TGCGCCAGCAGCCAAGGGGGTAGCTACCGGGACAGGGGGAGAAACATTCAGTACTTC.

The V gene is TRBV12-3 or TRBV12-4, the J gene TRBJ2-4; no clear D gene. The germline V and J ends were trimmed by 4 bases and 5 bases, with 9 bases remaining between them. This CDR3 contains 13 residues. CDR3 DNA sequence: TGTGCCAGCAGTTATTTTGGACAAAACATTCAGTACTTC. This encodes CASSYFGQNIQYF.

This clonotype was counted a few times. The gene calls are TRBV4-2 and TRBJ2-1; D is possibly TRBD1 or TRBD2 (5 bases each). Trimming took off 4 bases at V and 0 bases at J, with 10 bases between the two ends. CDR1 and CDR2 from the germline V gene are LGHNA and YNFKEQ. This CDR3 is built from 15 residues. The CDR3 DNA is TGTGCCAGCAGCCCAGTGGGGGACTCCTACAATGAGCAGTTCTTC. Its protein product is CASSPVGDSYNEQFF.

The chain joins TRBV2 to TRBJ2-3; 11 bases fit TRBD2. The CDR3 spans 15 residues. Germline V gives CDR1 SNHLY, CDR2 FYNNEI. The J segment lost 5 bases and the V segment lost 5 bases, leaving 6 bases of the junction unmatched. This CDR3 reads CASSSLAGGGDTQYF. The CDR3 region has the DNA TGTGCCAGCAGTTCTCTAGCGGGGGGTGGAGATACGCAGTATTTT.

The chain uses TRBV10-3 and TRBJ2-1, with D possibly TRBD1 on 5 matching bases. V lost 5 bases and J 7 bases, leaving 9 bases between the germline ends. CDR1 and CDR2 (germline): ENHRY, SYGVKD. The CDR3 loop spans 12 amino acids. In DNA, the CDR3 is TGTGCCATCAGTAGACCAGGGAATGAGCAGTTCTTC. It yields the protein CAISRPGNEQFF.

The gene calls are TRBV5-1 and TRBJ1-1, with D perhaps matching TRBD1 (6 bases). Germline-derived CDR1 and CDR2 are SGHRS and YFSETQ. Trimming stripped 5 bases from V and 1 base from J, with 24 bases between. The CDR3 runs 18 residues. The CDR3 loop is CASRGLWGARDRNTEAFF. In nucleotides, the CDR3 is TGCGCCAGCAGGGGGTTATGGGGGGCCAGGGATAGGAACACTGAAGCTTTCTTT.

The rearrangement uses TRBV18 and TRBJ2-3, with TRBD2 identical over 8 bases. Germline V gene data show CDR1 as KGHSH and CDR2 as LQKENI. The CDR3 has 15 amino acids. The V and J ends lost 1 base and 3 bases, in that order; junction bases with no gene match: 3. The CDR3 loop is CASSPLGGGTDTQYF. The CDR3 DNA reads TGTGCCAGCTCACCACTAGGCGGGGGGACAGATACGCAGTATTTT.

The table lists this clonotype with a few counts. The genes are TRBV7-3 and TRBJ2-7, with TRBD1 matching over 7 bases. The CDR3 extends over 15 amino acids. The ends lost 2 bases at V and 1 base at J; junction bases unmatched: 5. CDR1 and CDR2 from the germline V gene are SGHTA and FQGTGA. This CDR3 reads CASSLEAGGSYEQYV. CDR3 nucleotide sequence: TGTGCCAGCAGCTTAGAGGCAGGGGGATCCTACGAGCAGTACGTC.

In this sample, this clonotype turned up a few times. The V gene is TRBV6-2 or TRBV6-3, the J gene TRBJ2-1; possibly TRBD1 for D (5 bases). The CDR3 consists of 18 residues. Trimming took 7 bases from V and 1 from J, leaving 23 bases between them. Looked up from germline, CDR1 is MNHEY and CDR2 is SVGEGT. CDR3 bases: TGTGCCAGCAAATGGTCGCTTGGGGCCTTTGGGTCCTACAATGAGCAGTTCTTC. It encodes CASKWSLGAFGSYNEQFF.

The rearrangement links TRBV7-9 to TRBJ2-2, with D perhaps matching TRBD1 (6 bases). V was trimmed by 5 bases and J by 4 bases, leaving 11 bases between them. Germline V gene lookup returns CDR1 SEHNR and CDR2 FQNEAQ (reference sequence). The CDR3 spans 14 residues. CDR3 sequence: CASSRTDGTGELFF. CDR3 bases: TGTGCCAGCAGCCGGACAGATGGCACCGGGGAGCTGTTTTTT.

The chain uses TRBV27 and TRBJ2-2, with 9 nucleotides matching TRBD1. The CDR3 covers 13 residues. Germline values: CDR1 MNHEY, CDR2 SMNVEV (reference sequence). Unmatched junction bases numbered 6, after V lost 6 bases and J lost 10 bases. CDR3 residues: CASSYRGREELFF. The CDR3 coding sequence is TGTGCCAGCAGCTACAGGGGGCGCGAGGAGCTGTTTTTT.

This clonotype was seen a handful of times. This sequence joins TRBV2 and TRBJ1-1; D perhaps matches TRBD1 (5 bases). With 3 bases removed from V and 5 bases from J, the gap between germline ends came to 10 bases. The CDR3 has 13 residues. Germline lookup yields CDR1 SNHLY and CDR2 FYNNEI. CDR3 sequence (DNA): TGTGCCAGCAGTGACCAGGGCTGGACTGAAGCTTTCTTT. Translating gives CASSDQGWTEAFF.

CDR3 nucleotide sequence: TGTGCCAGCAGTTTTGATTCAGTCCGGGCGACCCAGTACTTC. Its translation: CASSFDSVRATQYF. V gene TRBV6-6 combines with J gene TRBJ2-5; no firm D call. Per germline, CDR1 MNHNY and CDR2 SVGAGI (reference sequence). V was cut by 4 bases and J by 7 bases, with 16 bases left in between. The CDR3 consists of 14 residues.

In its sample, this clonotype was seen a few times. The chain combines TRBV20-1 with TRBJ2-1; D is undetermined. V gave up 6 bases and J gave up 0 bases, with 9 bases separating them. The length of the CDR3 is 13 residues. Per the germline V gene, CDR1 is DFQATT and CDR2 is SNEGSKA (reference sequence). The CDR3 is CSAYRSSYNEQFF. CDR3 sequence (DNA): TGCAGTGCCTACCGGAGCTCCTACAATGAGCAGTTCTTC.

This chain uses TRBV20-1 with TRBJ2-7; either TRBD1 or TRBD2 may supply D (5 bases each). The CDR3 runs to 15 residues. Germline CDR1 and CDR2: DFQATT and SNEGSKA (reference sequence). Trimming removed 4 bases from V and 0 bases from J, with 16 bases in between. The CDR3 region has the DNA TGCAGTGCTACCCCCCTCGGGACGGGCTCCTACGAGCAGTACTTC. Protein: CSATPLGTGSYEQYF.

Here the CDR3 reads CSVEPSGNTIYF. In DNA form, the CDR3 reads TGCAGCGTTGAGCCCTCTGGAAACACCATATATTTT. V is TRBV29-1 and J is TRBJ1-3; D gene unclear. The CDR3 extends over 12 amino acids. V lost 3 bases and J 0 bases, leaving 3 bases between the germline ends. The germline gives CDR1 SQVTM, CDR2 ANQGSEA.

Worth noting for this clonotype: The CDR3 ends on some other residue instead of the conserved phenylalanine or tryptophan, so this is likely a read error. The V and J genes are TRBV7-9 and TRBJ2-3; D is uncertain. Germline V CDR1 and CDR2: SEHNR, FQNEAQ (reference sequence). Trimming pared 5 bases from V and 0 bases from J, leaving 9 bases between. This CDR3 is 14 amino acids long. This CDR3 is CASSVPSSTDTQYC. In nucleotides, the CDR3 is TGTGCCAGCAGCGTACCATCTAGCACAGATACGCAGTATTGT.

The chain couples TRBV20-1 to TRBJ2-7; D gene ambiguous. The CDR3 has 14 residues. V was cut by 0 bases and J by 10 bases, with 19 bases left in between. CDR1 DFQATT and CDR2 SNEGSKA come from the germline V gene (reference sequence). CDR3 coding DNA: TGCAGTGCTAGAGATCAACAGCCTGACGGTCCTCAGTACTTC. Its protein is CSARDQQPDGPQYF.

The rearrangement joins TRBV27 to TRBJ2-7; D gene unclear. The V end was cut by 8 bases, the J end by 3 bases, with 17 bases between. The germline V gene has CDR1 MNHEY and CDR2 SMNVEV (reference sequence). This CDR3 spans 14 amino acids. CDR3 DNA: TGTGCCAGCGCTAAGCGAGGACCAAGCTACGAGCAGTACGTC. Translating gives CASAKRGPSYEQYV.

The chain combines TRBV14 with TRBJ2-5; no definite D call. This CDR3 has 12 residues. Trimming took 4 bases from V and 5 from J, leaving 8 bases between them. The germline CDR1 and CDR2 sequences are SGHDN and FVKESK. The CDR3 DNA follows: TGTGCCAGCAGCCCAAGACACGAGACCCAGTACTTC. This translates into CASSPRHETQYF.

This clonotype was counted many times. The chain links TRBV7-2 to TRBJ1-1, with D possibly matching TRBD1 (5 bases). The V end lost 5 bases, the J end lost 1 base, and 11 bases lay between the germline ends. Germline V gene sequence: CDR1 SGHTA, CDR2 FQGNSA. This CDR3 is built from 14 residues. The CDR3 DNA sequence: TGTGCCAGCAGCCAAGACAGATGGAACACTGAAGCTTTCTTT. This encodes CASSQDRWNTEAFF.

The table lists this clonotype with many counts. The gene calls are TRBV5-4 and TRBJ2-5; D is unclear. Trimming left V 5 bases short and J 2 bases short, with 10 bases between. CDR1 is SGHNT, CDR2 YYREEE, per germline (reference sequence). The CDR3 totals 13 residues. CDR3 DNA sequence: TGTGCCAGCAGGTCGTGGTCACAAGAGACCCAGTACTTC. Protein product: CASRSWSQETQYF.

The chain joins TRBV18 to TRBJ2-2, with 7 positions matching TRBD2. Germline trimming cut 2 bases from V and 3 bases from J; bases unmatched to any gene: 3. The CDR3 is made up of 15 amino acids. The V gene's germline CDR1 is KGHSH and CDR2 LQKENI. The CDR3, as DNA: TGTGCCAGCTCACCAGTCCTAGCGGACACCGGGGAGCTGTTTTTT. Its protein product is CASSPVLADTGELFF.

This clonotype was detected a few times. The junction differs from germline at one of its ends, possibly a read error. V usage is TRBV5-1 and J usage is TRBJ1-2; D is undetermined. The CDR3 has 12 residues. The germline gives CDR1 SGHRS, CDR2 YFSETQ. The CDR3 is CASSLGSYGYTF. The CDR3 bases are TGTGCCAGCAGTTTGGGATCCTACGGCTACACCTTC.

V gene TRBV5-6 combines with J gene TRBJ2-7; D perhaps matches TRBD1 (6 bases). The germline gives CDR1 SGHDT, CDR2 YYEEEE. This CDR3 comprises 14 residues. V was pared by 4 bases and J by 13 bases, with 24 bases between. DNA of the CDR3: TGTGCCAGCAGCGTAGCCGGGACAAGGCTCGCCGTTTACTTC. This sequence encodes CASSVAGTRLAVYF.